One sample yielded the 26 T cell receptor beta chains listed below, sequenced in a study of T cells expressing NK-cell markers. TCRdb reprocessed the 5' RACE reads and keeps a single row for each CDR3 protein, giving no DNA. The sample shows 200,000 to 300,000 distinct CDR3 sequences, and 0.39% sits with its ten largest clones. Sequenced input: blood T cells: a sorted CD56 or NKG2C T cell subset, CD4+ or CD8+ T cells, or bulk PBMC T cells (not recorded which). These receptors came from a man aged 18 to 35 in good health.

The rearrangement links TRBV5-6 to TRBJ2-7; there is no DNA to check the TCRdb D call of TRBD1. CDR1 is SGHDT and CDR2 is YYEEEE in the germline V gene. The CDR3 extends over 13 amino acids. The CDR3 reads CASSTDRGNEQYF.

CDR3 in amino acids: CASSLESSGVFEQYF. The chain recombines TRBV5-1 with TRBJ2-7; TCRdb selects TRBD1, and the lack of DNA leaves this call unchecked. The CDR3 is made up of 15 amino acids. The germline CDR1 and CDR2 sequences are SGHRS and YFSETQ. Combining the CDR3 with reference TRBV5-1 and TRBJ2-7 gives the whole variable domain KAGVTQTPRYLIKTRGQQVTLSCSPISGHRSVSWYQQTPGQGLQFLFEYFSETQRNKGNFPGRFSGRQFSNSRSEMNVSTLELGDSALYLCASSLESSGVFEQYFGPGTRLTVT.

The chain combines TRBV27 with TRBJ2-3; absent DNA, TCRdb's TRBD2 call cannot be checked. Germline CDR1 reads MNHEY; CDR2 reads SMNVEV (reference sequence). The CDR3 is 13 residues long. This CDR3 is CASSFSASGTQYF.

The chain carries TRBV27 and TRBJ2-3; TCRdb indicates TRBD1, and absent DNA this call remains unverified. The CDR3 is 14 amino acids. Germline CDR1 reads MNHEY; CDR2 reads SMNVEV (reference sequence). CDR3: CASSSRDSRLTQYF.

The chain links TRBV6-1 to TRBJ2-7; TCRdb names TRBD2, which stays unverified in the absence of DNA. Germline V gene data show CDR1 as MNHNS and CDR2 as SASEGT. The CDR3 has 16 residues. The chain's CDR3 is CASSAGGLAGGGEQYF.

V is TRBV12-3 or TRBV12-4 and J is TRBJ1-5; TCRdb's D call of TRBD1 is untestable without DNA. The CDR3 extends over 15 amino acids. This CDR3 is CASSRSPGTGGPQHF.

The chain carries TRBV12-3 or TRBV12-4 and TRBJ2-1; the D call from TCRdb, TRBD1, cannot be confirmed without DNA. This CDR3 is built from 14 residues. The CDR3 sequence: CASSFWRGVDEQFF.

This rearrangement joins TRBV5-4 to TRBJ2-3. There are 15 residues in the CDR3. Per germline, CDR1 SGHNT and CDR2 YYREEE (reference sequence). The CDR3 sequence: CASRIEPDSTDTQYF.

V usage is TRBV19 and J usage is TRBJ2-2; TCRdb gives TRBD1 as the D gene, but with no DNA this cannot be confirmed. Germline V gene data show CDR1 as LNHDA and CDR2 as SQIVND (reference sequence). The CDR3 is 18 amino acids. CDR3 sequence reads: CASTIGVRDRVNTGELFF.

The chain uses TRBV29-1 and TRBJ2-1; TCRdb's D call of TRBD1 is untestable without DNA. Germline V gives CDR1 SQVTM, CDR2 ANQGSEA. The CDR3 totals 13 residues. CDR3 sequence: CSVSLDRGNEQFF.

V is TRBV6-2 or TRBV6-3 and J is TRBJ2-7. The CDR3 is 12 residues long. Germline V CDR1 and CDR2: MNHEY, SVGEGT. CDR3 sequence: CASSYSVYEQYF.

This sequence joins TRBV18 and TRBJ2-7; TCRdb designates TRBD1, a call that cannot be tested without DNA. The CDR3 spans 12 residues. Looked up from germline, CDR1 is KGHSH and CDR2 is LQKENI. The CDR3 spells CASSPLAGVPYF.

The genes are TRBV7-7 and TRBJ2-1. Germline V gives CDR1 SSHAT, CDR2 FNYEAQ (reference sequence). The CDR3 spans 13 residues. The CDR3 sequence is CASSFGLTNEQFF.

The chain joins TRBV12-3 or TRBV12-4 to TRBJ2-1; TCRdb gives TRBD2 as the D gene, but with no DNA this cannot be confirmed. The CDR3 sequence is 15 residues long. The CDR3 reads CASSLRARPYNEQFF.

This chain uses TRBV11-3 with TRBJ2-5; TCRdb returns TRBD1, unconfirmable since there is no DNA. CDR1 and CDR2 (germline): SGHNT, YENEEA. The CDR3 has 16 amino acids. This CDR3 is CASSLEKAGGAETQYF. The variable domain in full, completed from reference TRBV11-3 and TRBJ2-5, reads EAGVVQSPRYKIIEKKQPVAFWCNPISGHNTLYWYLQNLGQGPELLIRYENEEAVDDSQLPKDRFSAERLKGVDSTLKIQPAELGDSAVYLCASSLEKAGGAETQYFGPGTRLLVL.

V usage is TRBV6-1 and J usage is TRBJ1-4; TCRdb gives TRBD1 as the D gene, but with no DNA this cannot be confirmed. Germline assignment: CDR1 MNHNS and CDR2 SASEGT. The CDR3 contains 13 residues. This CDR3 reads CASKAAGDEKLFF.

The chain uses TRBV9 and TRBJ2-5; TCRdb's assignment of TRBD1 cannot be checked, as there is no DNA. Germline V lookup: CDR1 SGDLS, CDR2 YYNGEE. The CDR3 contains 14 residues. CDR3 protein: CASSSTVEQETQYF.

V gene TRBV12-3 or TRBV12-4 combines with J gene TRBJ1-1; TCRdb's assignment of TRBD1 cannot be checked, as there is no DNA. The CDR3 is 14 residues long. The CDR3 is CASSSPGGVTEAFF.

The gene calls are TRBV20-1 and TRBJ2-1; with no DNA, the TCRdb D assignment of TRBD2 cannot be verified. The germline CDR1 and CDR2 sequences are DFQATT and SNEGSKA (reference sequence). This CDR3 comprises 11 residues. CDR3 loop: CSARDPSGQFF.

The V gene is TRBV2, the J gene TRBJ1-1. CDR1 and CDR2 (germline): SNHLY, FYNNEI. The CDR3 runs 15 residues. The CDR3 protein is CASSERAVGGPEAFF.

The chain uses TRBV29-1 and TRBJ2-7; TCRdb selects TRBD1, and the lack of DNA leaves this call unchecked. There are 15 residues in the CDR3. CDR1 and CDR2 (germline): SQVTM, ANQGSEA. The CDR3 sequence is CSVGRDPGPPYEQYF.

The V and J genes are TRBV9 and TRBJ2-2; the TCRdb D gene call, TRBD1, has no DNA to confirm it. The germline V gene encodes CDR1 SGDLS and CDR2 YYNGEE. CDR3 length equals 14 residues. CDR3 in amino acids: CASSPGHLTGELFF.

This rearrangement joins TRBV20-1 to TRBJ2-3; absent DNA, TCRdb's TRBD2 call cannot be checked. Germline-derived CDR1 and CDR2 are DFQATT and SNEGSKA (reference sequence). The length of the CDR3 is 19 residues. The CDR3 loop reads CSATPRLAGGPVGTDTQYF.

V gene TRBV20-1 combines with J gene TRBJ2-5; TCRdb calls TRBD1, which cannot be checked without DNA. The V gene's germline CDR1 is DFQATT and CDR2 SNEGSKA (reference sequence). The CDR3 covers 13 residues. CDR3 residues: CSATGTAQETQYF.

This sequence joins TRBV15 and TRBJ2-5; the D call of TRBD1 rests on TCRdb alone, since no DNA is present to check it. The CDR3 has 14 residues. Germline V gives CDR1 LNHNV, CDR2 YYDKDF (reference sequence). The CDR3 loop is CATSRPGREETQYF.

V is TRBV7-8 and J is TRBJ2-3; without DNA, the TCRdb call of TRBD1 cannot be checked. Germline assignment: CDR1 SGHVS and CDR2 FQNEAQ. This CDR3 spans 16 amino acids. CDR3 in amino acids: CASSLVRGQGVDTQYF.